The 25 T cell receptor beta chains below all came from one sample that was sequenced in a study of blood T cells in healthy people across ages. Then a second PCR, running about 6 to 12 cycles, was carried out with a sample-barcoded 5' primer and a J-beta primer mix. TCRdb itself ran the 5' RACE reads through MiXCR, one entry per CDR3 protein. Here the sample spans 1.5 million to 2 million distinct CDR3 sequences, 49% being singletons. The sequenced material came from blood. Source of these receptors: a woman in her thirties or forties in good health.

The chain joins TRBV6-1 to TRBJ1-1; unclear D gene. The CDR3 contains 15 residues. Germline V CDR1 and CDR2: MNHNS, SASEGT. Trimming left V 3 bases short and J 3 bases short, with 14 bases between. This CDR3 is CASSDRRVYDTEAFF. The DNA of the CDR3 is TGTGCCAGCAGTGACCGAAGGGTATACGACACTGAAGCTTTCTTT.

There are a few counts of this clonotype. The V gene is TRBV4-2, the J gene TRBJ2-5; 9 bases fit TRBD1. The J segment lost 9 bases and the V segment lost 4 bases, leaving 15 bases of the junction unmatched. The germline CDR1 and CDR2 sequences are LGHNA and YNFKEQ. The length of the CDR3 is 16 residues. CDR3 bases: TGTGCCAGCAGCCCGCATTCGACACAGGGGGCGGCGGCCCAGTACTTC. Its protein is CASSPHSTQGAAAQYF.

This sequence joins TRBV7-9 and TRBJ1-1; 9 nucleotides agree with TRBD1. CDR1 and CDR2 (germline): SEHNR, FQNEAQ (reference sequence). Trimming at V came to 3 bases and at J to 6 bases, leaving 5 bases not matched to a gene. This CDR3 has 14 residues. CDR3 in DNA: TGTGCCAGCAGCTTGGGGACAGGGACCCCTGAAGCTTTCTTT. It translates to CASSLGTGTPEAFF.

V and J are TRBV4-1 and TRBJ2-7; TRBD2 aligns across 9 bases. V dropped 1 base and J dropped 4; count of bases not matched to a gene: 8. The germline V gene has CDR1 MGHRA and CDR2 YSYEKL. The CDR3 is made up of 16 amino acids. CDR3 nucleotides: TGCGCCAGCAGCCAAGGGCCACTGGCGGGGGGGTACGAGCAGTACTTC. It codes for CASSQGPLAGGYEQYF.

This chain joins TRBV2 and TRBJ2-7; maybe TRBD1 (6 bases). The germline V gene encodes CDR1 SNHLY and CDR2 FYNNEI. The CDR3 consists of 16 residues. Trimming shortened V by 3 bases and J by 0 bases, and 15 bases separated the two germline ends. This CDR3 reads CASSDPGQLSSYEQYF. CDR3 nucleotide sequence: TGTGCCAGCAGTGACCCAGGACAGTTGAGCTCCTACGAGCAGTACTTC.

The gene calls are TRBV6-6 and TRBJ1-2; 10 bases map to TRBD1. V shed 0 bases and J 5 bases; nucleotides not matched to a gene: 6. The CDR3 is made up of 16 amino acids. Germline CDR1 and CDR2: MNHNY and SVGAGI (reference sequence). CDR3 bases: TGTGCCAGCAGTTACTCGATCCGGGACAGGGGATATGGCTACACCTTC. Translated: CASSYSIRDRGYGYTF.

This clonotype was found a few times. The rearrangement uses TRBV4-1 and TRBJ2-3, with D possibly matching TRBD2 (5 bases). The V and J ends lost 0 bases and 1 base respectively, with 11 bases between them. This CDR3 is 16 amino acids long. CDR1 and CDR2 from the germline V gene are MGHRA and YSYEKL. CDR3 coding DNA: TGCGCCAGCAGCCAAGATACGGTCGGGGGCACAGATACGCAGTATTTT. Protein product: CASSQDTVGGTDTQYF.

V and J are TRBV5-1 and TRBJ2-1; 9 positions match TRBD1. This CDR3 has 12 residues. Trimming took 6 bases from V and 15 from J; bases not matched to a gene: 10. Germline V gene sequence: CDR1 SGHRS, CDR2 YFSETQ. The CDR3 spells CASKTDRGEAFF. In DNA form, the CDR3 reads TGCGCCAGCAAGACGGACAGGGGAGAGGCGTTCTTC.

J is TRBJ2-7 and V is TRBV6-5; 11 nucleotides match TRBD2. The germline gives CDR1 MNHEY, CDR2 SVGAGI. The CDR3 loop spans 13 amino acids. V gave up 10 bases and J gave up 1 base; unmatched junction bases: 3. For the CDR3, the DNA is TGTGCCACCACTAGCGGGGGATCCTACGAGCAGTACTTC. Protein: CATTSGGSYEQYF.

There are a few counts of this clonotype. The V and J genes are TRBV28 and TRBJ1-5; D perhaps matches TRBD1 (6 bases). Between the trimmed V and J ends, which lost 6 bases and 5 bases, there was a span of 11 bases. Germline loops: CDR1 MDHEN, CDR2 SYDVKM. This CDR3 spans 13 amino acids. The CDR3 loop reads CASRTGADQPQHF. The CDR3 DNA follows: TGTGCCAGCAGGACGGGGGCCGATCAGCCCCAGCATTTT.

The CDR3 region has the DNA TGTGCCAGCAGCGTTCGAGGCCAGCGACTAGACACCGGGGAGCTGTTTTTT. Translating it yields CASSVRGQRLDTGELFF. This sequence joins TRBV9 and TRBJ2-2, with TRBD2 as a possible D gene (6 bases). Trimming took off 2 bases at V and 3 bases at J, with 17 bases between the two ends. The CDR3 spans 17 residues. Per germline, CDR1 SGDLS and CDR2 YYNGEE.

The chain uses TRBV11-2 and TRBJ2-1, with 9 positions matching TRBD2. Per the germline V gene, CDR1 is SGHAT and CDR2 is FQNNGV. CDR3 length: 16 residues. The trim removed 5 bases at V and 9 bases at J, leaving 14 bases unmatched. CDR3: CASSRAGGGAMCEQFF. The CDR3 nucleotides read TGTGCCAGCAGCCGAGCCGGCGGGGGGGCCATGTGTGAGCAGTTCTTC.

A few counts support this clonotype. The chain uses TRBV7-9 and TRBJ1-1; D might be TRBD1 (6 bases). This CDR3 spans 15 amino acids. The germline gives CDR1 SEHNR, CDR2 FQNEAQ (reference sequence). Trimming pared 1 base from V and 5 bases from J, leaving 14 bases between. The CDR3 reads CASSLGLGGGTEAFF. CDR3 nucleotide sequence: TGTGCCAGCAGCTTAGGGCTGGGGGGCGGAACTGAAGCTTTCTTT.

CDR3: CASSSGTSNVGEQFF. For the CDR3, the DNA is TGTGCCAGCAGCTCCGGGACTAGTAATGTCGGTGAGCAGTTCTTC. This rearrangement joins TRBV7-2 to TRBJ2-1; 8 bases match TRBD2. The germline V gene has CDR1 SGHTA and CDR2 FQGNSA. After removal of 4 bases from V and 9 bases from J, the junction contained 11 bases not matched to a gene. This CDR3 has 15 amino acids.

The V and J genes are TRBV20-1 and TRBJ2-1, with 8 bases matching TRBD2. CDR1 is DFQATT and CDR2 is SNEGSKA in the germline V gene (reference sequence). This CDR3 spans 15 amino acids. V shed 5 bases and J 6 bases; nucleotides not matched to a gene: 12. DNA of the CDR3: TGCAGTGCTCGCTCAACGGGGGGGCCTAGCAATGAGCAGTTCTTC. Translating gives CSARSTGGPSNEQFF.

DNA of the CDR3: TGCAGTGCTAGAGATTATGGGCTAGCGGGGGCTGGGAATGAGCAGTTCTTC. Translated, it gives CSARDYGLAGAGNEQFF. J is TRBJ2-1 and V is TRBV20-1, with TRBD2 matching over 10 bases. The CDR3 loop spans 17 amino acids. With V trimmed by 0 bases and J by 7 bases, 12 bases remained unmatched. Germline V CDR1 and CDR2: DFQATT, SNEGSKA (reference sequence).

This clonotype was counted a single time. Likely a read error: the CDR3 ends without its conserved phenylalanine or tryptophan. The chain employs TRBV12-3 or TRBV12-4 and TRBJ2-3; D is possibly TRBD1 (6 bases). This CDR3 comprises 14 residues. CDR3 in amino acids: CASSSGVPADAQYS. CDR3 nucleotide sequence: TGTGCCAGCAGCTCAGGGGTGCCCGCAGATGCGCAGTATTCT.

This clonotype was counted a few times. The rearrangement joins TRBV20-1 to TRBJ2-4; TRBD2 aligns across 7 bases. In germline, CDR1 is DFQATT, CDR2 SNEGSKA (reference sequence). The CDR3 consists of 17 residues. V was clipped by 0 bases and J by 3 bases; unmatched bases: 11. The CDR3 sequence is CSARDILAGDLKNIQYF. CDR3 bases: TGCAGTGCTAGAGATATCCTCGCGGGGGACCTCAAAAACATTCAGTACTTC.

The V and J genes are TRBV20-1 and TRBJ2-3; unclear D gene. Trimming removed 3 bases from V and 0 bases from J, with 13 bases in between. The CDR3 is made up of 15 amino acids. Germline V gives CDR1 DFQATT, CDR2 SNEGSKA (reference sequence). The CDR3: CSASRPFSSTDTQYF. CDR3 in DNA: TGCAGTGCTAGCAGGCCATTTTCTAGCACAGATACGCAGTATTTT.

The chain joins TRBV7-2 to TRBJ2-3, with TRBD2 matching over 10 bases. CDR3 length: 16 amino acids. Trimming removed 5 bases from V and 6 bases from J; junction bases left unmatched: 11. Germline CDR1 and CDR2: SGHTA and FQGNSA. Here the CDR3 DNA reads TGTGCCAGCAGCGGAAGAAGCGGGAGGGCAATGGATACGCAGTATTTT. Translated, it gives CASSGRSGRAMDTQYF.

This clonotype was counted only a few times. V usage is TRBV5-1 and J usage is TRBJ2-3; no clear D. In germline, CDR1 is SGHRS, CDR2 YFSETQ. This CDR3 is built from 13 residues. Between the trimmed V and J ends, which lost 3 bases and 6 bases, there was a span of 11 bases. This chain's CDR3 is CASSSRRFDTQYF. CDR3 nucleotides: TGCGCCAGCAGCTCAAGACGCTTTGATACGCAGTATTTT.

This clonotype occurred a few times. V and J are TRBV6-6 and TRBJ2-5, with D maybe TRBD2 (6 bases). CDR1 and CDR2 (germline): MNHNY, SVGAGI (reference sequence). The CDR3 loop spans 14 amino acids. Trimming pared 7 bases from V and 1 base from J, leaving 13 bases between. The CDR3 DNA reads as TGTGCCAGCACCCACGTCGGGGGCCAAGAGACCCAGTACTTC. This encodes CASTHVGGQETQYF.

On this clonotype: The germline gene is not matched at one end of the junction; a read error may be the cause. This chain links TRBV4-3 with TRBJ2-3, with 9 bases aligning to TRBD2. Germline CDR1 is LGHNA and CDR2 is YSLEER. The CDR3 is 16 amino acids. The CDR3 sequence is CASSLYQGTSTDAQYF. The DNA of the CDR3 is TGCGCCAGCAGCCTGTATCAGGGGACTAGCACAGATGCGCAGTATTTT.

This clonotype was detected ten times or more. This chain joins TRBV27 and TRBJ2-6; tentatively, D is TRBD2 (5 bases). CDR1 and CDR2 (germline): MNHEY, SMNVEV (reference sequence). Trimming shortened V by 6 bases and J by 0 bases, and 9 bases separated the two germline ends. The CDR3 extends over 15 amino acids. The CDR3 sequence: CASRPEGSGANVLTF. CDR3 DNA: TGTGCCAGCAGACCCGAGGGCTCTGGGGCCAACGTCCTGACTTTC.

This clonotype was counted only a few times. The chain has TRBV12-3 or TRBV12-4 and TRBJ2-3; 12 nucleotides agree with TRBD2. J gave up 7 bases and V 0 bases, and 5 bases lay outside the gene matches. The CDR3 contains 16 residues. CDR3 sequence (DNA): TGTGCCAGCAGTTTAGCGTCTAGCGGGGGGGTTTATACGCAGTATTTT. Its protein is CASSLASSGGVYTQYF.